This is a list of T cell receptor beta chains from one sample in a study of T cell responses to AZD1222 COVID-19 vaccine. Profiling relied on immunoSEQ multiplex PCR, and the TCRdb table lists in-frame clones only, not all of them. The profile shows around 110,000 clones, 85% to 90% of them singletons. Sample: peripheral blood, taken on day 0 of AZD1222 vaccination. These receptors all stem from an adult in good health. The CDR3 runs from the conserved cysteine through the conserved F or W. The order of the fields is J gene, D gene, clone size, V gene, CDR3 DNA, CDR3 protein. A D gene is named only where the DNA matches it firmly. The size of a clone is reported for some rows only, either as once, few or many, or as a class for expanded clones.

>TRBJ1-1|NA|NA|TRBV4-3
TGCGCCAGCAGCCAAGACAGGAACACTGAAGCTTTCTTT
CASSQDRNTEAFF
>TRBJ2-3|TRBD2|NA|TRBV9
TGTGCCAGCAGCGCCGACGGGAGGGCCTCGACAGATACGCAGTATTTT
CASSADGRASTDTQYF
>TRBJ2-3|NA|NA|TRBV11-2
TGTGCCAGCGGAAGGGACGGCACAGATACGCAGTATTTT
CASGRDGTDTQYF
>TRBJ2-7|NA|once|TRBV5-1
TGCGCCAGCAGCTTGATACGGGCATCCGAGCAGTACTTC
CASSLIRASEQYF
>TRBJ1-2|NA|NA|TRBV5-5
TGTGCCAGCAGCTTGGAAGGTCAGGGGCATGGCTACACCTTC
CASSLEGQGHGYTF
>TRBJ2-7|TRBD1|NA|TRBV4-1
TGCGCCAGCTCCATCGGACAGGGTGACGAGCAGTACTTC
CASSIGQGDEQYF
>TRBJ2-1|TRBD2|once|TRBV5-5
TGTGCCAGCAGCTTTTTTACTAGCGGGAGGAATGAGCAGTTCTTC
CASSFFTSGRNEQFF
>TRBJ1-2|TRBD1|once|TRBV3-1/TRBV3-2
TGTGCCAGCAGCCATGACCGGGACAGGCTTACCCCAAACTATGGCTACACCTTC
CASSHDRDRLTPNYGYTF
>TRBJ1-2|NA|NA|TRBV5-1
TGCGCCAGCAGCGTAACGGGACAAAACAACTATGGCTACACCTTC
CASSVTGQNNYGYTF
>TRBJ1-2|NA|NA|TRBV18
TGTGCCAGCTCATCAAGGCACGATACAGGGTCCTGGAGTGAAGGCTACACCTTC
CASSSRHDTGSWSEGYTF
>TRBJ1-2|TRBD1|NA|TRBV12-3/TRBV12-4
TGTGCCAGCAGTCGACCGGGACAGGGAGTTCTAGTCTTC
CASSRPGQGVLVF
>TRBJ2-7|TRBD1|NA|TRBV5-5
TGTGCCAGCGGAAGCTTACAGGGGGCCTACGAGCAGTACTTC
CASGSLQGAYEQYF
>TRBJ2-1|TRBD2|NA|TRBV9
TGTGCCAGCAGCGTAGCTGCGACTAGCGGATACAATGAGCAGTTCTTC
CASSVAATSGYNEQFF
>TRBJ1-5|TRBD1|NA|TRBV19
TGTGCCAGTAGTGGACAGGGTAGTTGGCCCCAGCATTTT
CASSGQGSWPQHF
>TRBJ1-4|NA|NA|TRBV27
TGTGCCAGCAGTTTAAAATTAGGGGTGGTTGAAAAACTGTTTTTT
CASSLKLGVVEKLFF
>TRBJ2-2|NA|NA|TRBV7-2
TGTGCCAGCAGCTTATTTCGCACCGGGGAGCTGTTTTTT
CASSLFRTGELFF
>TRBJ2-1|TRBD1|NA|TRBV19
TGTGCCAGTAGTACGGGACAGGGCTTGGGTACACAGTTCTTC
CASSTGQGLGTQFF
>TRBJ1-2|NA|NA|TRBV15
TGTGCCACCAGCAGCCGGGGCCTTTATGGCTACACCTTC
CATSSRGLYGYTF
>TRBJ1-6|NA|NA|TRBV5-1
TGCGCCAGCAGGGTGGCAGAAAACTATAATTCACCCCTCCACTTT
CASRVAENYNSPLHF
>TRBJ1-2|TRBD1|NA|TRBV20-1
TGCAGTGCTAGTCGTCCAGGGGGCGCGCCGGTGGGCTATGGCTACACCTTC
CSASRPGGAPVGYGYTF
>TRBJ2-1|TRBD2|NA|TRBV5-1
TGCGCCAGCGGGGCCTACGGGGGGACTAGCGCCTACAATGAGCAGTTCTTC
CASGAYGGTSAYNEQFF
>TRBJ2-7|TRBD1|NA|TRBV6-5
TGTGCCAGCAGTCGGACAGGGAGCTACGAGCAGTACTTC
CASSRTGSYEQYF
>TRBJ1-2|NA|NA|TRBV15
TGTGCCACCAGCAGCCCCCCCCTGCTACTATATGGCTACACCTTC
CATSSPPLLLYGYTF
>TRBJ1-6|NA|NA|TRBV2
TGTGCCAGCAGTAGGACAGAGAATTCACCCCTCCACTTT
CASSRTENSPLHF
>TRBJ2-5|TRBD2|few|TRBV7-9
TGTGCCAGCAGCTTATTTTCGGGGGGGTACCAAGAGACCCAGTACTTC
CASSLFSGGYQETQYF
>TRBJ1-2|NA|once|TRBV5-4
TGTGCCAGCAGCCTTGGACTGGAGGACTATGGCTACACCTTC
CASSLGLEDYGYTF
>TRBJ2-7|TRBD1|NA|TRBV18
TGTGCCAGCTCTCATCCTGGGGACAGGGCCTACGAGCAGTACTTC
CASSHPGDRAYEQYF
>TRBJ2-1|NA|NA|TRBV24-1
TGTGCCACCGCAGACAGTGTGTCATACAATGAGCAGTTCTTC
CATADSVSYNEQFF
>TRBJ2-7|NA|few|TRBV2
TGTGCCACCGCTTGGGGGCCGGGGGAGCAGTACTTC
CATAWGPGEQYF
>TRBJ1-4|NA|NA|TRBV6-5
TGTGCCAGCAGCGCTAGGGTACGGGAAAAACTGTTTTTT
CASSARVREKLFF
>TRBJ2-1|TRBD2|few|TRBV6-2/TRBV6-3
TGTGCCAGCAGTTGGTCTAGCGGGAGGGGGCCCGAGCAGTTCTTC
CASSWSSGRGPEQFF
>TRBJ1-6|NA|NA|TRBV6-1
TGTGCCAGCAGTGTACAGGTCCTTTCCTCTAATTCACCCCTCCACTTT
CASSVQVLSSNSPLHF
>TRBJ2-3|NA|NA|TRBV5-1
TGCGCCAGCAGGGCACAGGGATGGAGCACAGATACGCAGTATTTT
CASRAQGWSTDTQYF
>TRBJ1-2|NA|NA|TRBV3-1/TRBV3-2
TGTGCCAGCAGCCAAGAGGTCAGAAACTATGGCTACACCTTC
CASSQEVRNYGYTF
>TRBJ1-3|TRBD1|NA|TRBV19
TGTGCCAGTAGTATATTGGACAGGGGAGCTGGAAACACCATATATTTT
CASSILDRGAGNTIYF
>TRBJ2-3|TRBD1|NA|TRBV24-1
TGTGCCACCAGTGAGCGGACAGGCTCTAGCACAGATACGCAGTATTTT
CATSERTGSSTDTQYF